A single sample is the source of the 21 T cell receptor beta chains below, sequenced in a study of pediatric ulcerative colitis. The protocol was immunoSEQ multiplex PCR, while the TCRdb copy is restricted to in-frame clones and leaves out a portion. This table has 45,000 to 55,000 clones, 60% to 85% appearing once. During colonoscopy, one to two rectal pinch biopsies were collected. Sequenced material: gut tissue. The source of these receptors is a girl between 5 and 17 years old with moderate ulcerative colitis.

CDR3 residues: CASSRLSGGAQETQYF. The CDR3 DNA reads TGTGCCAGCAGCCGCTTGAGCGGGGGGGCCCAAGAGACCCAGTACTTC. The chain couples TRBV7-2 to TRBJ2-5, with 10 bases aligning to TRBD2. The germline V gene has CDR1 SGHTA and CDR2 FQGNSA. The CDR3 covers 16 residues. V dropped 5 bases and J dropped 1; count of bases not matched to a gene: 7.

This sequence joins TRBV4-2 and TRBJ1-1, with a tentative D call TRBD1 (5 bases). CDR1 LGHNA and CDR2 YNFKEQ come from the germline V gene. CDR3 length: 16 amino acids. V lost 0 bases to trimming and J lost 3 bases, with 14 bases between them. The CDR3 DNA is TGTGCCAGCAGCCAAGATTTGGCCAGGGAAGACACTGAAGCTTTCTTT. It codes for CASSQDLAREDTEAFF.

This sequence joins TRBV6-1 and TRBJ1-1, with D unresolved. Per germline, CDR1 MNHNS and CDR2 SASEGT. The CDR3 sequence is 15 residues long. V shed 2 bases and J shed 4 bases, with 14 bases lying between them. The DNA for the CDR3 is TGTGCCAGCAGTGAAAACTGGGGAAGAGGCACTGAAGCTTTCTTT. Translating gives CASSENWGRGTEAFF.

This chain links TRBV5-1 with TRBJ2-3; tentative D call: TRBD2 (5 bases). Looked up from germline, CDR1 is SGHRS and CDR2 is YFSETQ. The germline V and J ends were trimmed by 0 bases and 6 bases, with 5 bases remaining between them. This CDR3 has 12 amino acids. The CDR3 loop is CASSLVADTQYF. CDR3 coding DNA: TGCGCCAGCAGCTTGGTAGCGGATACGCAGTATTTT.

V usage is TRBV30 and J usage is TRBJ1-2; tentative D call: TRBD1 (6 bases). The length of the CDR3 is 13 residues. Germline V lookup: CDR1 GTSNPN, CDR2 SVGIG (reference sequence). The CDR3 nucleotides read TGTGCTCAGGAGGGGGGGCATAACTATGGCTACACCTTC. It is translated as CAQEGGHNYGYTF.

The table lists this clone with a count of one. The genes are TRBV29-1 and TRBJ1-2; 11 nucleotides match TRBD1. CDR3 length: 14 amino acids. Trimming at V came to 0 bases and at J to 5 bases, leaving 2 bases not matched to a gene. CDR1 is SQVTM and CDR2 is ANQGSEA in the germline V gene. The CDR3 DNA is TGCAGCGTTGAAGAGGGGACAGGGGGTTATGGCTACACCTTC. Its protein product is CSVEEGTGGYGYTF.

V and J are TRBV18 and TRBJ2-5, with 9 bases fitting TRBD1. CDR1 KGHSH and CDR2 LQKENI come from the germline V gene. The J segment lost 5 bases and the V segment lost 0 bases, leaving 7 bases of the junction unmatched. This CDR3 is built from 16 residues. The CDR3 nucleotides are TGTGCCAGCTCACCACCGGGACAGGGCATGGAGGAGACCCAGTACTTC. This codes for CASSPPGQGMEETQYF.

The chain recombines TRBV11-1 with TRBJ2-1; 9 positions agree with TRBD1. The CDR3 is 14 amino acids. The germline V gene has CDR1 SGHAT and CDR2 FQDESV (reference sequence). With V trimmed by 5 bases and J by 7 bases, 6 bases remained unmatched. The CDR3, as DNA: TGTGCCAGCAGCCGGGACAGGGTGTTGAATGAGCAGTTCTTC. The encoded protein is CASSRDRVLNEQFF.

V is TRBV30 and J is TRBJ2-5; no firm D call. CDR3 length: 11 amino acids. Germline CDR1 GTSNPN, CDR2 SVGIG (reference sequence). V was clipped by 1 base and J by 2 bases, with 2 bases between them. In nucleotides, the CDR3 is TGTGCCTGGAGTGCTCAAGAGACCCAGTACTTC. It specifies CAWSAQETQYF.

The chain links TRBV7-6 to TRBJ1-1; weak D call: TRBD1 (5 bases). V was cut by 7 bases and J by 0 bases, with 15 bases left in between. Germline V gene data show CDR1 as SGHVS and CDR2 as FNYEAQ. The CDR3 is made up of 15 amino acids. Here the CDR3 reads CASTPGPVMNTEAFF. Here the CDR3 DNA reads TGTGCCAGCACCCCAGGGCCAGTCATGAACACTGAAGCTTTCTTT.

V and J are TRBV18 and TRBJ2-3; D possibly corresponds to TRBD2 (6 bases). V was pared by 3 bases and J by 1 base, with 20 bases between. The CDR3 has 18 amino acids. CDR1 is KGHSH, CDR2 LQKENI, per germline. CDR3 loop: CASSPGVLGGAGTDTQYF. CDR3 sequence (DNA): TGTGCCAGCTCACCCGGAGTCCTCGGGGGAGCTGGCACAGATACGCAGTATTTT.

V and J are TRBV18 and TRBJ2-2; D is unresolved. Trimming stripped 1 base from V and 6 bases from J, with 6 bases between. Germline V lookup: CDR1 KGHSH, CDR2 LQKENI. This CDR3 comprises 13 residues. The CDR3 region is CASSPQGPGELFF. In nucleotides, the CDR3 is TGTGCCAGCTCACCACAGGGTCCCGGGGAGCTGTTTTTT.

The V gene is TRBV6-1, the J gene TRBJ2-1, with TRBD2 matching 7 bases. J lost 0 bases, V lost 9 bases, and 8 bases had no gene match. CDR3 length equals 15 residues. Germline lookup yields CDR1 MNHNS and CDR2 SASEGT. The CDR3 DNA is TGTGCCAGTTACTCTCCGGGGGGCTCCTACAATGAGCAGTTCTTC. Protein sequence: CASYSPGGSYNEQFF.

A single count supports this clone. V is TRBV6-1 and J is TRBJ1-6; no clear D. Looked up from germline, CDR1 is MNHNS and CDR2 is SASEGT. Trimming shortened V by 6 bases and J by 6 bases, and 9 bases separated the two germline ends. The CDR3 runs to 13 residues. This chain's CDR3 is CASSREFNSPLHF. DNA of the CDR3: TGTGCCAGCAGCCGGGAGTTTAATTCACCCCTCCACTTT.

The chain combines TRBV5-6 with TRBJ2-7; perhaps TRBD1 as D (5 bases). V was pared by 0 bases and J by 2 bases, with 9 bases between. From germline, CDR1 is SGHDT and CDR2 YYEEEE. The CDR3 length is 14 residues. The DNA of the CDR3 is TGTGCCAGCAGCTTGGCCCCAGGGACCTACGAGCAGTACTTC. Its protein is CASSLAPGTYEQYF.

The chain couples TRBV28 to TRBJ1-2; the match to TRBD1 covers 7 bases. Trimming removed 4 bases from V and 7 bases from J; junction bases left unmatched: 3. Germline CDR1 and CDR2: MDHEN and SYDVKM. CDR3 length: 12 amino acids. Written as DNA, the CDR3 is TGTGCCAGCAGTTACAGGGGTTTTGGCTACACCTTC. It encodes CASSYRGFGYTF.

The count of this clone is one. The chain combines TRBV29-1 with TRBJ1-1; D is ambiguous. This CDR3 is 13 amino acids long. Per the germline V gene, CDR1 is SQVTM and CDR2 is ANQGSEA. V was cut by 7 bases and J by 10 bases, with 22 bases left in between. The CDR3 loop is CSARAREQLGAFF. CDR3 nucleotide sequence: TGCAGCGCCCGGGCCCGGGAACAGTTAGGAGCTTTCTTT.

This sequence joins TRBV7-8 and TRBJ2-3, with TRBD2 as a possible D gene (5 bases). V shed 2 bases and J shed 7 bases, with 16 bases lying between them. The CDR3 totals 15 residues. Germline V lookup: CDR1 SGHVS, CDR2 FQNEAQ. CDR3 amino acids: CASSLQTTDYNTQYF. The DNA for the CDR3 is TGTGCCAGCAGCTTACAAACCACCGACTACAATACGCAGTATTTT.

J is TRBJ2-1 and V is TRBV6-1; D is unclear. The CDR3 consists of 15 residues. Looked up from germline, CDR1 is MNHNS and CDR2 is SASEGT. V lost 1 base and J lost 0, with 7 bases in between. The CDR3: CASSEGPASYNEQFF. CDR3 sequence (DNA): TGTGCCAGCAGTGAAGGCCCGGCCTCCTACAATGAGCAGTTCTTC.

This clone was detected only once. This chain joins TRBV6-5 and TRBJ2-1; tentatively, D is TRBD1 or TRBD2 (5 bases each). V dropped 8 bases and J dropped 2 bases, with 13 bases sitting between them. This CDR3 is built from 14 residues. In germline, CDR1 is MNHEY, CDR2 SVGAGI. The CDR3 nucleotides are TGTGCCAGCCGAGGGGTTTTCACCTACAATGAGCAGTTCTTC. Its translation: CASRGVFTYNEQFF.

This chain uses TRBV5-1 with TRBJ1-2; D gene unclear. The germline V and J ends were trimmed by 0 bases and 0 bases, with 6 bases remaining between them. CDR3 length: 14 amino acids. In germline, CDR1 is SGHRS, CDR2 YFSETQ. The CDR3 loop is CASSLDSPNYGYTF. The CDR3 DNA sequence: TGCGCCAGCAGCTTGGACAGTCCTAACTATGGCTACACCTTC.